These 18 T cell receptor beta chains were sequenced from one sample in a study of T cell changes during pregnancy in multiple sclerosis. This table comes from immunoSEQ multiplex PCR, and its TCRdb copy is limited to in-frame clones, with some not included. This table has 20,000 to 25,000 clones, approximately 90% appearing once. Sequencing was performed on CD4+ T cells from peripheral blood mononuclear cells, taken in the third trimester of pregnancy. The source is a female donor with multiple sclerosis, enrolled in a pregnancy study.

The chain is built from TRBV29-1 and TRBJ1-2; no firm D call. Trimming stripped 6 bases from V and 3 bases from J, with 8 bases between. The CDR3 spans 11 residues. Germline V gene data show CDR1 as SQVTM and CDR2 as ANQGSEA. The CDR3 spells CSVTGDYGYTF. In DNA, the CDR3 is TGCAGCGTGACCGGGGACTATGGCTACACCTTC. Filled out from reference TRBV29-1 and TRBJ1-2, the complete variable domain reads SAVISQKPSRDICQRGTSLTIQCQVDSQVTMMFWYRQQPGQSLTLIATANQGSEATYESGFVIDKFPISRPNLTFSTLTVSNMSPEDSSIYLCSVTGDYGYTFGSGTRLTVV.

The chain couples TRBV28 to TRBJ2-5; D might be TRBD2 (7 bases). The V gene lost 5 bases and the J gene lost 0 bases, with 28 bases spanning the gap. CDR1 is MDHEN and CDR2 is SYDVKM in the germline V gene. The CDR3 contains 20 residues. The CDR3 sequence: CASSPFRGGPSPLYQETQYF. Here the CDR3 DNA reads TGTGCCAGCAGTCCTTTTAGGGGGGGGCCTAGCCCACTTTACCAAGAGACCCAGTACTTC.

The chain couples TRBV6-1 to TRBJ1-1; D is perhaps TRBD1 (5 bases). This CDR3 region has 14 residues. Trimming pared 5 bases from V and 6 bases from J, leaving 16 bases between. The germline CDR1 and CDR2 sequences are MNHNS and SASEGT. Here the CDR3 reads CASSPNGGYAEAFF. CDR3 coding DNA: TGTGCCAGCAGTCCTAATGGGGGGTACGCTGAAGCTTTCTTT.

The chain uses TRBV28 and TRBJ2-1, with TRBD2 identical over 15 bases. The CDR3 is made up of 17 amino acids. Germline V lookup: CDR1 MDHEN, CDR2 SYDVKM. V shed 4 bases and J 6 bases; nucleotides not matched to a gene: 7. CDR3 loop: CASSSWTSGGVSNEQFF. The CDR3 DNA follows: TGTGCCAGCAGTTCTTGGACTAGCGGGGGGGTTTCCAATGAGCAGTTCTTC.

V gene TRBV6-5 combines with J gene TRBJ1-5; D is perhaps TRBD1 (5 bases). Trimming shortened V by 2 bases and J by 6 bases, and 11 bases separated the two germline ends. CDR3 length: 14 residues. Germline CDR1 is MNHEY and CDR2 is SVGAGI. CDR3 amino acids: CASSYHGQGQPQHF. The CDR3 DNA follows: TGTGCCAGCAGTTACCATGGGCAGGGTCAGCCCCAGCATTTT.

The table lists this clone with a few counts. The genes are TRBV7-9 and TRBJ1-4, with a weak D call TRBD1 (6 bases). The germline V gene encodes CDR1 SEHNR and CDR2 FQNEAQ (reference sequence). The CDR3 has 15 residues. The V and J ends lost 2 bases and 8 bases respectively, with 15 bases between them. The CDR3 region has the DNA TGTGCCAGCAGCTTAAGGTGGGCAGGGGACGAAAAACTGTTTTTT. Translation gives CASSLRWAGDEKLFF.

The chain recombines TRBV19 with TRBJ1-3; D possibly corresponds to TRBD1 (5 bases). The CDR3 is 16 residues long. Per germline, CDR1 LNHDA and CDR2 SQIVND (reference sequence). V lost 5 bases to trimming and J lost 2 bases, with 16 bases between them. In DNA form, the CDR3 reads TGTGCCAGTAGTCCCCGGAGGGGAGCCACTGGAAACACCATATATTTT. This codes for CASSPRRGATGNTIYF.

The rearrangement joins TRBV6-5 to TRBJ2-1, with 7 bases lining up with TRBD2. V lost 8 bases to trimming and J lost 0 bases; unmatched junction nucleotides: 7. CDR3 length: 15 amino acids. The V gene's germline CDR1 is MNHEY and CDR2 SVGAGI. CDR3 residues: CASRGERGSYNEQFF. DNA for the CDR3: TGTGCCAGCCGAGGGGAGCGGGGCTCCTACAATGAGCAGTTCTTC.

This clone was picked up one time. The chain is built from TRBV7-6 and TRBJ2-1, with 10 bases fitting TRBD2. The germline gives CDR1 SGHVS, CDR2 FNYEAQ. V was clipped by 5 bases and J by 3 bases; unmatched bases: 4. CDR3 length: 15 amino acids. As DNA, the CDR3 is TGTGCCAGCAGCCTTCCTAGCGGGGGCTACAATGAGCAGTTCTTC. The encoded protein is CASSLPSGGYNEQFF.

This rearrangement joins TRBV19 to TRBJ1-1, with D possibly matching TRBD1 (6 bases). The V gene lost 5 bases and the J gene lost 4 bases, with 11 bases spanning the gap. CDR3 length: 13 residues. Germline CDR1 LNHDA, CDR2 SQIVND (reference sequence). The CDR3 coding sequence is TGTGCCAGTAGTTTTACCAGGGGCACTGAAGCTTTCTTT. This sequence encodes CASSFTRGTEAFF.

V gene TRBV4-1 combines with J gene TRBJ1-2, with D possibly TRBD1 on 5 matching bases. CDR1 is MGHRA, CDR2 YSYEKL, per germline. The CDR3 consists of 16 residues. Trimming cost V 0 bases and J 6 bases, with 17 bases left between them. CDR3 nucleotides: TGCGCCAGCAGCCAAGATAGCAGGGTATACGGCGATGGCTACACCTTC. This sequence encodes CASSQDSRVYGDGYTF.

This clone was recorded only once. The chain has TRBV30 and TRBJ1-1; 9 nucleotides align to TRBD1. Germline values: CDR1 GTSNPN, CDR2 SVGIG (reference sequence). J gave up 4 bases and V 6 bases, and 12 bases lay outside the gene matches. This CDR3 has 15 residues. CDR3 in DNA: TGTGCCTGCGCTCGTAGAGGACAGGGGACCACTGAAGCTTTCTTT. Protein sequence: CACARRGQGTTEAFF.

The rearrangement joins TRBV14 to TRBJ2-7; D perhaps matches TRBD2 (5 bases). V shed 4 bases and J shed 2 bases, with 12 bases lying between them. The germline CDR1 and CDR2 sequences are SGHDN and FVKESK. The CDR3 loop spans 14 amino acids. CDR3 in amino acids: CASSRSGFPYEQYF. In DNA, the CDR3 is TGTGCCAGCAGCCGCTCGGGATTCCCCTACGAGCAGTACTTC.

This chain uses TRBV20-1 with TRBJ2-5; unclear D gene. The length of the CDR3 is 11 residues. The V and J ends lost 5 bases and 2 bases respectively, with 6 bases between them. Germline CDR1 and CDR2: DFQATT and SNEGSKA (reference sequence). Written as DNA, the CDR3 is TGCAGTGCTTCCGGGCAAGAGACCCAGTACTTC. It is translated as CSASGQETQYF.

The genes are TRBV15 and TRBJ1-3; D unclear. The CDR3 is made up of 13 amino acids. Germline CDR1 LNHNV, CDR2 YYDKDF (reference sequence). The V end lost 1 base, the J end lost 3 bases, and 4 bases lay between the germline ends. The chain's CDR3 is CATSRVSGNTIYF. DNA for the CDR3: TGTGCCACCAGCAGAGTTAGTGGAAACACCATATATTTT.

The J gene is TRBJ1-6, the V gene TRBV5-1; TRBD1 aligns across 7 bases. Unmatched junction bases numbered 10, after V lost 3 bases and J lost 10 bases. The germline CDR1 and CDR2 sequences are SGHRS and YFSETQ. The CDR3 contains 15 residues. CDR3 in DNA: TGCGCCAGCAGCTACACGACAGGGCAGATATCACCCCTCCACTTT. Translated: CASSYTTGQISPLHF.

This clone came up once. V is TRBV15 and J is TRBJ1-5; 12 bases map to TRBD1. The germline V gene encodes CDR1 LNHNV and CDR2 YYDKDF (reference sequence). The V gene end was trimmed by 1 base and the J gene end by 3 bases; junction bases not matched to a gene: 10. The CDR3 is 19 residues long. The CDR3 coding sequence is TGTGCCACCAGCAGAGGGTGGGGACAGGGGGCGACTTCCAATCAGCCCCAGCATTTT. It translates to CATSRGWGQGATSNQPQHF.

The rearrangement links TRBV28 to TRBJ2-6, with D possibly being TRBD2 (5 bases). This CDR3 region has 20 residues. The V and J ends lost 7 bases and 0 bases respectively, with 25 bases between them. Per germline, CDR1 MDHEN and CDR2 SYDVKM. CDR3 DNA sequence: TGTGCCAGCACCCTATACCGCCCACGGGGAAGCCACTCTGGGGCCAACGTCCTGACTTTC. Amino acids: CASTLYRPRGSHSGANVLTF.